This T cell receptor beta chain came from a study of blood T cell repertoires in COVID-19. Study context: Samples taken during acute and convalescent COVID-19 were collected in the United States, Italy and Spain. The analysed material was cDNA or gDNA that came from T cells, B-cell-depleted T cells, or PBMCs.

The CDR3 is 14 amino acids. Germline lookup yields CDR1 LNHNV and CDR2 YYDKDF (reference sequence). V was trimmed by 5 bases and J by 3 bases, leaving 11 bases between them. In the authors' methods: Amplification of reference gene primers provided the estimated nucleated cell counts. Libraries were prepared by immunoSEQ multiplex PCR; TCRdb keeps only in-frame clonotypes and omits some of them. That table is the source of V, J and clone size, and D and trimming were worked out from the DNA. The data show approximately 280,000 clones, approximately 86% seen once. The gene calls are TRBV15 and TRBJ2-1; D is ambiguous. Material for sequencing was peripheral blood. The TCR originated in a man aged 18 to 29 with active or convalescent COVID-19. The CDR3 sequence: CATSPHPGYNEQFF. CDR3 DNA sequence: TGTGCCACCAGCCCTCACCCAGGCTACAATGAGCAGTTCTTC.